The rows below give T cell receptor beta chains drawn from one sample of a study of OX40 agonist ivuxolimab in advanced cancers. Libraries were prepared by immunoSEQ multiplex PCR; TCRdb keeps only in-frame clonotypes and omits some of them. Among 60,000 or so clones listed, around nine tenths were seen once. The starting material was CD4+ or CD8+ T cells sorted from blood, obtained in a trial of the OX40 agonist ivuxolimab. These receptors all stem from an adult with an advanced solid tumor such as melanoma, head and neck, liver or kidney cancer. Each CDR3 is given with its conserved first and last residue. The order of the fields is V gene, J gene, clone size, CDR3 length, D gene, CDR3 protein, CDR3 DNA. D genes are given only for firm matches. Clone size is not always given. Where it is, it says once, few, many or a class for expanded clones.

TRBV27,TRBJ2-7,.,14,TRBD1,CASRSTGGSYEQYF,TGTGCCAGCAGATCGACAGGGGGATCCTACGAGCAGTACTTC
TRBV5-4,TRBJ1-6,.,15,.,CASSKAGQQDSPLHF,TGTGCCAGCAGCAAGGCGGGACAACAGGATTCACCCCTCCACTTT
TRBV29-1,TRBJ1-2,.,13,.,CSVRDTLNYGYTF,TGCAGCGTGCGTGACACACTAAACTATGGCTACACCTTC
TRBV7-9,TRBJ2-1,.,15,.,CASSFPGVSNNEQFF,TGTGCCAGCAGCTTCCCAGGGGTTAGTAACAATGAGCAGTTCTTC
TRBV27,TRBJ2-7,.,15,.,CASRGGGSGSYEQYF,TGTGCCAGCAGAGGGGGGGGGTCGGGGTCTTACGAGCAGTACTTC
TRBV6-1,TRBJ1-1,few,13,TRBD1,CASSTGGGTEAFF,TGTGCCAGCAGTACAGGGGGTGGCACTGAAGCTTTCTTT
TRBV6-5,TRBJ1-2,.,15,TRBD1,CASSYTAGGAYGYTF,TGTGCCAGCAGTTACACAGCAGGGGGGGCTTATGGCTACACCTTC
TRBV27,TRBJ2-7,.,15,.,CASSFRAGERYEQYF,TGTGCCAGCAGTTTCAGGGCAGGGGAAAGGTACGAGCAGTACTTC
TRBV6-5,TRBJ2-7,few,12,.,CASRTGYYEQYF,TGTGCCAGCAGAACAGGATACTACGAGCAGTACTTC
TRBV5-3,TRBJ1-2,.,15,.,CAPQPWSVTYYGYTF,TGTGCCCCTCAGCCTTGGTCGGTGACTTACTATGGCTACACCTTC
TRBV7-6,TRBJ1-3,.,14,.,CASSFGGSGNTIYF,TGTGCCAGCAGCTTTGGAGGGTCGGGAAACACCATATATTTT
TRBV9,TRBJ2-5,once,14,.,CASSLSRGQETQYF,TGTGCCAGCAGCCTTAGTAGGGGGCAAGAGACCCAGTACTTC
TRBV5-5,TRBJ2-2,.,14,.,CASSPGLGTGELFF,TGTGCCAGCAGCCCCGGACTCGGGACCGGGGAGCTGTTTTTT
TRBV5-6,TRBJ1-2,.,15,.,CASSFQGLGRDGYTF,TGTGCCAGCAGCTTCCAGGGGCTCGGGAGGGATGGCTACACCTTC
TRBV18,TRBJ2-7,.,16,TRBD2,CASSPGLAGSSYEQYF,TGTGCCAGCTCACCGGGACTAGCGGGAAGCTCCTACGAGCAGTACTTC
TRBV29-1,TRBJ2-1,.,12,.,CSGVRGATEQFF,TGCAGCGGCGTAAGAGGAGCCACAGAGCAGTTCTTC
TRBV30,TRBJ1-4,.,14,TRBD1,CAWSVPQGDEKLFF,TGTGCCTGGAGTGTACCTCAGGGGGATGAAAAACTGTTTTTT
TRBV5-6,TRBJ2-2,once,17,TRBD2,CASRRTGTSGAPGELFF,TGTGCCAGCAGGCGGACCGGGACTAGCGGAGCCCCCGGGGAGCTGTTTTTT
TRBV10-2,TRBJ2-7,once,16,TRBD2,CASSEPLRGGSYEQYF,TGCGCCAGCAGTGAGCCCCTTCGCGGGGGCTCCTACGAGCAGTACTTC
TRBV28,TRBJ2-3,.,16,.,CASSLMSGTSTDTQYF,TGTGCCAGCAGTTTAATGTCGGGGACCAGCACAGATACGCAGTATTTT
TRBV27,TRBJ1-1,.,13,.,CASSLRENTEAFF,TGTGCCAGCAGTTTACGGGAGAACACTGAAGCTTTCTTT
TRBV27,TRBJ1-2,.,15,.,CASSPSEGMNYGYTF,TGTGCCAGCAGTCCTTCTGAGGGGATGAACTATGGCTACACCTTC
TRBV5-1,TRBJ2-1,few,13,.,CASTLGSYNEQFF,TGCGCCAGCACTCTAGGCTCCTACAATGAGCAGTTCTTC
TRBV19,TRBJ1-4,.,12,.,CASSSVVEKLFF,TGTGCCAGTAGTAGCGTAGTAGAAAAACTGTTTTTT
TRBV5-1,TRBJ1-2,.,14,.,CASSLGQGLGGYTF,TGCGCCAGCAGCTTGGGCCAGGGGCTGGGAGGCTACACCTTC
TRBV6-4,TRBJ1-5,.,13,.,CASSSLVGQPQHF,TGTGCCAGCAGCAGCCTGGTGGGTCAGCCCCAGCATTTT
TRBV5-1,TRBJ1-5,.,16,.,CASSPGTAYSNQPQHF,TGCGCCAGCAGCCCAGGGACCGCTTATAGCAATCAGCCCCAGCATTTT
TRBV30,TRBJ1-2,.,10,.,CAWDNYGYTF,TGTGCCTGGGACAACTATGGCTACACCTTC
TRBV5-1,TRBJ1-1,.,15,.,CASSLVLGGNTEAFF,TGCGCCAGCAGCTTGGTTCTCGGCGGGAACACTGAAGCTTTCTTT